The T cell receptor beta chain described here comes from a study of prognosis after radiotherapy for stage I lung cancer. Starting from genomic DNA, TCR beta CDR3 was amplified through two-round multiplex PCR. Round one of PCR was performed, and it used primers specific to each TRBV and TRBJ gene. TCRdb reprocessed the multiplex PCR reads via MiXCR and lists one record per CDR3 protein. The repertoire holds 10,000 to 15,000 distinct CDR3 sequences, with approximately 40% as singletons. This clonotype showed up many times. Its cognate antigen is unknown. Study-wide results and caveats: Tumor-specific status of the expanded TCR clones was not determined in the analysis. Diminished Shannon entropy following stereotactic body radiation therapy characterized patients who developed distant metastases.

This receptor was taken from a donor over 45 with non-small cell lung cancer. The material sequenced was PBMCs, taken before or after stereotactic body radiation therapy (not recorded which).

The CDR3 bases are TGTGCCAGCAGCCAAGGAGAGCGGAGTGAGAATGAGCAGTTCTTC. Translated, it gives CASSQGERSENEQFF. The chain carries TRBV4-2 and TRBJ2-1; TRBD2 is a possible D gene (5 bases). V was trimmed by 1 base and J by 7 bases, leaving 14 bases between them. Germline lookup yields CDR1 LGHNA and CDR2 YNFKEQ. This CDR3 is 15 amino acids long.